One and the same sample provided the 8 T cell receptor beta chains below, sequenced in a study of cytomegalovirus exposure and HLA in healthy donors. In the PCR, 60 Vbeta and 13 Jbeta primers were used. The method was immunoSEQ multiplex PCR; TCRdb's version includes in-frame clones alone and lacks a portion of them. This repertoire shows roughly 190,000 clones, 81% found once; its top ten account for about 1.8%. Material: PBMCs. Receptor source: a man younger than 35 in good health and CMV-seronegative.

This clone has only a few counts. The CDR3 DNA sequence: TGTGCCAGCAGCGCGGACAGGGAGAGTCTTTTCTATGGCTACACCTTC. This codes for CASSADRESLFYGYTF. The chain joins TRBV7-9 to TRBJ1-2, with TRBD1 identical over 8 bases. From germline, CDR1 is SEHNR and CDR2 FQNEAQ (reference sequence). Unmatched junction bases numbered 12, after V lost 5 bases and J lost 4 bases. The CDR3 covers 16 residues.

The J gene is TRBJ2-3, the V gene TRBV30; the match to TRBD2 covers 10 bases. V lost 0 bases and J lost 3; bases outside the gene matches: 6. This CDR3 contains 16 residues. CDR1 is GTSNPN, CDR2 SVGIG, per germline (reference sequence). The CDR3 loop reads CAWSVPGLAWTDTQYF. CDR3 nucleotide sequence: TGTGCCTGGAGTGTACCGGGACTAGCGTGGACAGATACGCAGTATTTT.

V and J are TRBV6-6 and TRBJ1-4; D unresolved. The CDR3 extends over 13 amino acids. V dropped 0 bases and J dropped 7 bases, with 6 bases sitting between them. Germline CDR1 and CDR2: MNHNY and SVGAGI (reference sequence). Written as DNA, the CDR3 is TGTGCCAGCAGTTACTCTCGCGTTGAAAAACTGTTTTTT. Its translation: CASSYSRVEKLFF.

The V call is TRBV21-1, the J call TRBJ1-1. TRBV21-1 is a known pseudogene. The CDR3 is 16 amino acids. CDR3 DNA sequence: TGTGCCAGCAGCAAAAGGAAGGGGGGGAGGGACACTGAAGCTTTCTTT. This codes for CASSKRKGGRDTEAFF.

The V gene is TRBV9, the J gene TRBJ1-2, with D tentatively TRBD1 (6 bases). From germline, CDR1 is SGDLS and CDR2 YYNGEE. V lost 0 bases, J lost 6 bases, and 24 bases lay in between. CDR3 size: 18 residues. DNA of the CDR3: TGTGCCAGCAGCGTAGTTCCCCTCGGTCGGACAGCCAAAAATGGCTACACCTTC. It is translated as CASSVVPLGRTAKNGYTF.

The chain is built from TRBV5-4 and TRBJ1-4; D may be TRBD1 (5 bases). In germline, CDR1 is SGHNT, CDR2 YYREEE (reference sequence). This CDR3 has 15 amino acids. V shed 7 bases and J shed 0 bases, with 13 bases lying between them. The CDR3 sequence: CASSSGGATNEKLFF. The CDR3 nucleotides are TGTGCCAGCTCCTCCGGGGGAGCAACTAATGAAAAACTGTTTTTT.

The rearrangement uses TRBV5-1 and TRBJ2-7, with D perhaps matching TRBD1 (5 bases). Germline-derived CDR1 and CDR2 are SGHRS and YFSETQ. This CDR3 has 15 amino acids. The V end lost 5 bases, the J end lost 2 bases, and 17 bases lay between the germline ends. The CDR3: CASSLQAPATYEQYF. The CDR3 DNA reads as TGCGCCAGCAGTTTACAGGCCCCTGCGACCTACGAGCAGTACTTC.

The genes are TRBV7-8 and TRBJ2-5; 11 nucleotides line up with TRBD2. The CDR3 is 15 residues long. From germline, CDR1 is SGHVS and CDR2 FQNEAQ. J gave up 3 bases and V 5 bases, and 5 bases lay outside the gene matches. In nucleotides, the CDR3 is TGTGCCAGCAGCCTTAGCGGGGGGGCCGAAGAGACCCAGTACTTC. This encodes CASSLSGGAEETQYF.